The present entry profiles one T cell receptor (beta chain) with its context. Time point of the sample: peripheral blood 6 weeks after treatment start. Each patient supplied 1 to 8 pretreatment and on-treatment samples. This sample was taken from a study of PD-L1 blockade in urothelial cancer. Study information: Blood analysis took place 3 weeks (second dose) and 6 weeks after treatment start.

The assay was immunoSEQ multiplex PCR, and TCRdb's table has in-frame clones only and misses some. The sample has tens of thousands of clones, more than 75% seen once; the top ten hold under 11%. V lost 0 bases, J lost 4 bases, and 14 bases lay in between. The CDR3 is 16 residues long. CDR1 and CDR2 from the germline V gene are SGDLS and YYNGEE. This clonotype was obtained from a man between 60 and 75 years old with urothelial cancer. V usage is TRBV9 and J usage is TRBJ2-1; tentatively, D is TRBD2 (5 bases). The sequenced sample was PBMCs, obtained around atezolizumab (anti-PD-L1) treatment. CDR3 coding DNA: TGTGCCAGCAGCGTAGGGCGAGGGCCTAGGTACAATGAGCAGTTCTTC. It yields the protein CASSVGRGPRYNEQFF.